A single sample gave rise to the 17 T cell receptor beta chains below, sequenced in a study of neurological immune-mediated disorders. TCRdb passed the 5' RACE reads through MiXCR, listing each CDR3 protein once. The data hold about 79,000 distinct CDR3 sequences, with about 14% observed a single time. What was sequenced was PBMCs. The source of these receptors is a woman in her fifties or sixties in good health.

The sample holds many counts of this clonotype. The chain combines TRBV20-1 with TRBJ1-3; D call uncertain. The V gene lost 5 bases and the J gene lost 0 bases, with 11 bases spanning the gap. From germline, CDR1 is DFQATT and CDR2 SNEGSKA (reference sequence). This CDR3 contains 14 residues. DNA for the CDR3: TGCAGTGCTGGACGGGTTAGCTCTGGAAACACCATATATTTT. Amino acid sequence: CSAGRVSSGNTIYF.

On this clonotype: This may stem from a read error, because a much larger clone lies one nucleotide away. In DNA, the CDR3 is TGTGCCAGCAGCTTTCAAACCGGGACTAGCGGGAGTATGACCGGGGATCTGTTTTTT. Protein sequence: CASSFQTGTSGSMTGDLFF. The chain is built from TRBV7-3 and TRBJ2-2; the match to TRBD2 covers 14 bases. The CDR3 loop spans 19 amino acids. Germline V gene data show CDR1 as SGHTA and CDR2 as FQGTGA.

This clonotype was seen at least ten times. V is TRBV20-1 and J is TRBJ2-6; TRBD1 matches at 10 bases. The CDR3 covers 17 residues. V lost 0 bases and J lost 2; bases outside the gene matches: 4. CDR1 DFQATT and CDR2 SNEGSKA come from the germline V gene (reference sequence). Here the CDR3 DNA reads TGCAGTGCTAGAGACCCGGACAGGGGGACTGGGGCCAACGTCCTGACTTTC. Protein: CSARDPDRGTGANVLTF.

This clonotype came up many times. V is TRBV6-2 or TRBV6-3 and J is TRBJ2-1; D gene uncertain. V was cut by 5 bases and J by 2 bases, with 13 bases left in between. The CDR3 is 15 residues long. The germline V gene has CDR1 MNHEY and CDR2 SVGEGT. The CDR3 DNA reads TGTGCCAGCAGTGTACCGCGACCTCCCTACAATGAGCAGTTCTTC. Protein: CASSVPRPPYNEQFF.

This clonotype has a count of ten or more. The CDR3 reads CSALIGVAGTEAFF. CDR3 nucleotide sequence: TGCAGCGCCCTCATTGGGGTAGCGGGCACTGAAGCTTTCTTT. V gene TRBV29-1 combines with J gene TRBJ1-1; no reliable D call. CDR3 length equals 14 residues. Germline-derived CDR1 and CDR2 are SQVTM and ANQGSEA. V gave up 7 bases and J gave up 4 bases, with 19 bases separating them.

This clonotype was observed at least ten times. In nucleotides, the CDR3 is TGTGCCAGCAGAGCAGGACTAGCGGGAGGGCGTGAGCAGTTCTTC. Residues: CASRAGLAGGREQFF. The chain carries TRBV6-5 and TRBJ2-1; 15 nucleotides align to TRBD2. The CDR3 contains 15 residues. After removal of 6 bases from V and 9 bases from J, the junction contained 6 bases not matched to a gene. Germline V gene sequence: CDR1 MNHEY, CDR2 SVGAGI.

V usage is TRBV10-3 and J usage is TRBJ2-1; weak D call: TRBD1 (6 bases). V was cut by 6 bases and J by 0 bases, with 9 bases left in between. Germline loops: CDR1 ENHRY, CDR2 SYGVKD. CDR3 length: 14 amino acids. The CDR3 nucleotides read TGTGCCATCAGGACAGGATGCTCCTACAATGAGCAGTTCTTC. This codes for CAIRTGCSYNEQFF.

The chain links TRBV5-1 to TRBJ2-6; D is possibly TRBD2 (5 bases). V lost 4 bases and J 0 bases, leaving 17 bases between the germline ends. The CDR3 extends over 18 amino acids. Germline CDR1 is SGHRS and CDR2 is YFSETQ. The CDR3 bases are TGCGCCAGCAGCCCGCGGGCAGTCTCTAGCTCTGGGGCCAACGTCCTGACTTTC. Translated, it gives CASSPRAVSSSGANVLTF.

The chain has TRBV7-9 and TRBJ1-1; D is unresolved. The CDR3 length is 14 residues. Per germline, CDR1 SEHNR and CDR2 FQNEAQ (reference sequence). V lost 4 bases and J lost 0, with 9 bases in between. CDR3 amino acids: CASSSGVVNTEAFF. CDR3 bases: TGTGCCAGCAGCTCCGGAGTCGTGAACACTGAAGCTTTCTTT.

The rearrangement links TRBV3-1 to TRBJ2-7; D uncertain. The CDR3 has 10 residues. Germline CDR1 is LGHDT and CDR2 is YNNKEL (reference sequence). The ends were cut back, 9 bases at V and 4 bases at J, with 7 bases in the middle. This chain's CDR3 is CASRSYEQYF. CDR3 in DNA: TGTGCCAGTCGGAGTTACGAGCAGTACTTC.

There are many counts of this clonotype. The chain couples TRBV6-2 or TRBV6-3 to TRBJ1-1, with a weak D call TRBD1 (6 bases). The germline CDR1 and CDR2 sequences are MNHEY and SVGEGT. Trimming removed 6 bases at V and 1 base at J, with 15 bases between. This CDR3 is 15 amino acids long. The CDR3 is CASRFRTVPNTEAFF. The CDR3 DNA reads TGTGCCAGCAGATTCCGGACAGTCCCGAACACTGAAGCTTTCTTT.

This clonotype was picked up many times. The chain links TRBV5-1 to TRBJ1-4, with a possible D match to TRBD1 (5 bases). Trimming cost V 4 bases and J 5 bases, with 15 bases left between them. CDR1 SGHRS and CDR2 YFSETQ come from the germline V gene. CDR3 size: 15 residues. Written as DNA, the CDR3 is TGCGCCAGCAGCCCTGGGGGAGCCTCGAATGAAAAACTGTTTTTT. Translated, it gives CASSPGGASNEKLFF.

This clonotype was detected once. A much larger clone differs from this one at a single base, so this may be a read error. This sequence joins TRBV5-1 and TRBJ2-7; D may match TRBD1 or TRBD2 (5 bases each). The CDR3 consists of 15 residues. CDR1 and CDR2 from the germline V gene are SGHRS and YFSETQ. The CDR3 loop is CASSSKVSSGGEHYF. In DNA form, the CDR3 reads TGCGCCAGCAGCTCGAAAGTCTCTTCTGGGGGAGAGCACTACTTC.

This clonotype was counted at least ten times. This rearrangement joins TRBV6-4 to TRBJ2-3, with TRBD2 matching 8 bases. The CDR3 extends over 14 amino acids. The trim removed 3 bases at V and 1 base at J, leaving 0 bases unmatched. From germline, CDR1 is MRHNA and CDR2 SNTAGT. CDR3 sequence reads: CASSEAGGTDTQYF. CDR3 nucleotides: TGTGCCAGCAGTGAAGCGGGAGGCACAGATACGCAGTATTTT.

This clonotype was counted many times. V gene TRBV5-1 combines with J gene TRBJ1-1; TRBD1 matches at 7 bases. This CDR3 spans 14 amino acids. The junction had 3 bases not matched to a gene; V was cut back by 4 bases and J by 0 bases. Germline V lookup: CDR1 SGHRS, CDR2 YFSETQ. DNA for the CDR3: TGCGCCAGCAGCCAGGGACAGCTGAACACTGAAGCTTTCTTT. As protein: CASSQGQLNTEAFF.

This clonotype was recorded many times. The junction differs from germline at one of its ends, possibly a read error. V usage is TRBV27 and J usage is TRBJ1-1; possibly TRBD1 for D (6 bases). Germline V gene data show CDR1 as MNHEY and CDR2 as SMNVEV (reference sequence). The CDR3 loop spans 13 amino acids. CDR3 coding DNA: TGTGCCAGCAGTCTCACAGGGAGCACTGAAGCCTTCTTT. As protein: CASSLTGSTEAFF.

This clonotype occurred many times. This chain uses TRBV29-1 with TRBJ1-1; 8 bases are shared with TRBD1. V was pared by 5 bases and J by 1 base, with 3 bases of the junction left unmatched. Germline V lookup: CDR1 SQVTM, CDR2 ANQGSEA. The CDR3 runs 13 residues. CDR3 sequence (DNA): TGCAGCGTTTCGCAGGGGGCGAACACTGAAGCTTTCTTT. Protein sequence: CSVSQGANTEAFF. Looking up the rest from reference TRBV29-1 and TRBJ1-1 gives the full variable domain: SAVISQKPSRDICQRGTSLTIQCQVDSQVTMMFWYRQQPGQSLTLIATANQGSEATYESGFVIDKFPISRPNLTFSTLTVSNMSPEDSSIYLCSVSQGANTEAFFGQGTRLTVV.